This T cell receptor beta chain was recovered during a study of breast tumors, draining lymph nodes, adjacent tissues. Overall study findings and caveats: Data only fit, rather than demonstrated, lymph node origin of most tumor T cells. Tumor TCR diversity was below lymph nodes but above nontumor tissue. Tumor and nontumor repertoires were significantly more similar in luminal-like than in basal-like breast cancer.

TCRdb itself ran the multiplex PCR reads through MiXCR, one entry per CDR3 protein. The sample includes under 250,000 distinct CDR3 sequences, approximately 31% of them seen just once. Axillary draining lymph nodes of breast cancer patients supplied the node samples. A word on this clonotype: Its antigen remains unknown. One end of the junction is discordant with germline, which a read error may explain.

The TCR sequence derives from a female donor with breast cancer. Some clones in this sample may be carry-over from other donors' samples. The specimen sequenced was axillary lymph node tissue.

The CDR3 region has the DNA TGCGCCAGCAGTTCCGTGGACAGCCTAAATGAAAAACTGGTTTTT. It codes for CASSSVDSLNEKLVF. The genes are TRBV12-3 or TRBV12-4 and TRBJ1-4, with D possibly being TRBD1 (6 bases). This CDR3 comprises 15 residues.